The 24 T cell receptor beta chains below all came from one sample that was sequenced in a study of response to subunit inactivated influenza vaccine. TCRdb called the RT-PCR reads again in MiXCR, with one record for every CDR3 protein. In the table there are roughly 500,000 distinct CDR3 sequences, approximately 17% of which are singletons. Here the sequenced sample was CD4+ T cells sorted from PBMCs, taken 23 to 25 months after vaccination. The receptors here all came from a man aged 45-69 years who received an inactivated influenza vaccine.

The chain uses TRBV20-1 and TRBJ1-6; the D gene is possibly TRBD1 (6 bases). From germline, CDR1 is DFQATT and CDR2 SNEGSKA (reference sequence). Trimming took off 7 bases at V and 5 bases at J, with 12 bases between the two ends. The CDR3 extends over 13 amino acids. The DNA of the CDR3 is TGCAGTGTGGACAGATTCAATAATTCACCCCTCCACTTT. This encodes CSVDRFNNSPLHF.

The rearrangement joins TRBV18 to TRBJ2-3; D might be TRBD2 (6 bases). This CDR3 is 13 amino acids long. Germline V gene data show CDR1 as KGHSH and CDR2 as LQKENI. V lost 0 bases, J lost 9 bases, and 10 bases lay in between. The CDR3 spells CASSPPARETQYF. The CDR3 DNA reads as TGTGCCAGCTCACCACCTGCGCGGGAAACGCAGTATTTT. The full variable domain, rest sourced from reference TRBV18 and TRBJ2-3, is NAGVMQNPRHLVRRRGQEARLRCSPMKGHSHVYWYRQLPEEGLKFMVYLQKENIIDESGMPKERFSAEFPKEGPSILRIQQVVRGDSAAYFCASSPPARETQYFGPGTRLTVL.

J is TRBJ2-3 and V is TRBV11-2; 7 bases map to TRBD1. Trimming cost V 5 bases and J 3 bases; bases outside gene matches: 11. CDR3 length: 16 residues. Germline values: CDR1 SGHAT, CDR2 FQNNGV. The CDR3 sequence: CASSLRGRGYTDTQYF. CDR3 nucleotides: TGTGCCAGCAGCCTGAGGGGGCGCGGCTATACAGATACGCAGTATTTT.

This clonotype was counted between two and nine times. This chain links TRBV20-1 with TRBJ2-1, with TRBD2 matching over 8 bases. The CDR3 is 16 amino acids. Germline CDR1 is DFQATT and CDR2 is SNEGSKA (reference sequence). V shed 2 bases, J shed 8 bases, and the junction held 14 bases outside the gene matches. CDR3 DNA sequence: TGCAGTGCTAGAAGGGGGAGCGGGGGTCCCAGCGATGAGCAGTTCTTC. Amino acid sequence: CSARRGSGGPSDEQFF.

V and J are TRBV7-9 and TRBJ2-7, with 7 bases aligning to TRBD1. Per the germline V gene, CDR1 is SEHNR and CDR2 is FQNEAQ (reference sequence). Unmatched junction bases numbered 11, after V lost 4 bases and J lost 2 bases. This CDR3 is built from 16 residues. The CDR3: CASSSLRDSSTYEQYF. The CDR3 DNA sequence: TGTGCCAGCAGCTCGCTCCGGGACAGTAGTACCTACGAGCAGTACTTC.

The chain couples TRBV10-2 to TRBJ2-7; 10 nucleotides agree with TRBD1. J lost 5 bases, V lost 6 bases, and 10 bases had no gene match. The germline V gene has CDR1 WSHSY and CDR2 SAAADI. The length of the CDR3 is 15 residues. The CDR3 coding sequence is TGCGCCAGCAGCTTATCGACAGGGGGCGGGGACGAGCAGTACTTC. As protein: CASSLSTGGGDEQYF.

This clonotype was observed a few times. The CDR3 DNA follows: TGTGCCAGCTCAGCCGTAGAACGGGACCCCAAACTGTTTTTT. Protein: CASSAVERDPKLFF. V is TRBV18 and J is TRBJ1-4, with D possibly matching TRBD1 (5 bases). The germline CDR1 and CDR2 sequences are KGHSH and LQKENI. CDR3 length: 14 residues. Trimming removed 5 bases at V and 11 bases at J, with 18 bases between. Full variable domain (outside the CDR3, taken from reference TRBV18 and TRBJ1-4): NAGVMQNPRHLVRRRGQEARLRCSPMKGHSHVYWYRQLPEEGLKFMVYLQKENIIDESGMPKERFSAEFPKEGPSILRIQQVVRGDSAAYFCASSAVERDPKLFFGSGTQLSVL.

This sequence joins TRBV6-1 and TRBJ2-1, with 8 bases that match TRBD2. J lost 8 bases, V lost 6 bases, and 6 bases had no gene match. The CDR3 covers 13 residues. Germline CDR1 reads MNHNS; CDR2 reads SASEGT. In DNA, the CDR3 is TGTGCCAGCAGGAGGAGCGGGAGCTATGAGCAGTTCTTC. Protein product: CASRRSGSYEQFF.

This clonotype has just a few counts. V is TRBV5-6 and J is TRBJ1-2; no clear D gene. Trimming shortened V by 0 bases and J by 8 bases, and 17 bases separated the two germline ends. Germline V gene sequence: CDR1 SGHDT, CDR2 YYEEEE. The CDR3 covers 15 residues. CDR3 sequence (DNA): TGTGCCAGCAGCTTGGGGCCGAGTGCGGACGGCGGCTACACCTTC. Protein sequence: CASSLGPSADGGYTF.

For the CDR3, the DNA is TGCGCCAGCAGGTATCAAACTGAAGCTTTCTTT. It is translated as CASRYQTEAFF. The rearrangement uses TRBV5-1 and TRBJ1-1; D is undetermined. Trimming took off 5 bases at V and 5 bases at J, with 7 bases between the two ends. The germline V gene has CDR1 SGHRS and CDR2 YFSETQ. CDR3 size: 11 residues. Based on the CDR3 plus reference TRBV5-1 and TRBJ1-1, the full variable domain is KAGVTQTPRYLIKTRGQQVTLSCSPISGHRSVSWYQQTPGQGLQFLFEYFSETQRNKGNFPGRFSGRQFSNSRSEMNVSTLELGDSALYLCASRYQTEAFFGQGTRLTVV.

This clonotype has a handful of counts. The V call is TRBV27, the J call TRBJ1-1; 11 bases line up with TRBD1. The germline V gene has CDR1 MNHEY and CDR2 SMNVEV (reference sequence). The CDR3 consists of 14 residues. After removal of 1 base from V and 9 bases from J, the junction contained 4 bases not matched to a gene. CDR3 region: CASSLYGTGGKAFF. The CDR3 coding sequence is TGTGCCAGCAGTTTATACGGGACAGGGGGGAAAGCTTTCTTT.

This clonotype was seen at least ten times. CDR3 in DNA: TGTGCCAGCAGTTCTCTACTAGCGGGAGGAACAGATACGCAGTATTTT. It specifies CASSSLLAGGTDTQYF. The rearrangement uses TRBV12-3 or TRBV12-4 and TRBJ2-3, with TRBD2 identical over 12 bases. The J segment lost 3 bases and the V segment lost 4 bases, leaving 5 bases of the junction unmatched. This CDR3 region has 16 residues.

This chain joins TRBV12-3 or TRBV12-4 and TRBJ2-7; possible D gene TRBD2, 6 bases. V dropped 5 bases and J dropped 3 bases, with 20 bases sitting between them. CDR3 length: 16 amino acids. The CDR3 region has the DNA TGTGCCAGCAGTCCAGCGGGTAGGGGCAGCTTCTACGAGCAGTACTTC. It encodes CASSPAGRGSFYEQYF.

This clonotype was seen only a few times. A junction end diverges from the germline sequence, so it may reflect a read error. J is TRBJ2-3 and V is TRBV15; a possible D gene is TRBD2 (5 bases). Germline values: CDR1 LNHNV, CDR2 YYDKDF (reference sequence). This CDR3 comprises 12 residues. The chain's CDR3 is CATSRERDTQYF. CDR3 bases: TGTGCCACCAGCAGAGAGAGGGATACCCAGTATTTT.

This clonotype came up once. The chain couples TRBV12-3 or TRBV12-4 to TRBJ2-2; tentatively, D is TRBD2 (5 bases). This CDR3 has 13 residues. V was shortened by 5 bases and J by 6 bases, with 10 bases between the two germline ends. The CDR3 region is CASSRVGAGELFF. The CDR3 nucleotides read TGTGCCAGCAGTAGGGTCGGGGCCGGGGAGCTGTTTTTT.

This clonotype occurred many times. This rearrangement joins TRBV4-2 to TRBJ2-2; 9 bases are shared with TRBD2. The CDR3 is 15 amino acids. Germline assignment: CDR1 LGHNA and CDR2 YNFKEQ. V was pared by 6 bases and J by 2 bases, with 4 bases of the junction left unmatched. CDR3 in DNA: TGTGCCAGCAGGTCCGGGACTAGCAACACCGGGGAGCTGTTTTTT. Its protein is CASRSGTSNTGELFF.

This clonotype appeared a few times. The chain recombines TRBV29-1 with TRBJ2-7, with D perhaps matching TRBD1 (6 bases). The CDR3 is 13 residues long. Trimming removed 4 bases from V and 4 bases from J, with 14 bases in between. Germline CDR1 is SQVTM and CDR2 is ANQGSEA. CDR3 sequence: CSVAYRVGYEQYF. The DNA of the CDR3 is TGCAGCGTTGCGTACAGGGTCGGATACGAGCAGTACTTC.

The CDR3 loop is CASQPRGGGTYNEQFF. In nucleotides, the CDR3 is TGTGCCAGCCAGCCCAGGGGCGGGGGCACCTACAATGAGCAGTTCTTC. J is TRBJ2-1 and V is TRBV12-3 or TRBV12-4, with D perhaps TRBD2 (7 bases). This CDR3 comprises 16 residues. V shed 8 bases and J shed 2 bases, with 19 bases lying between them.

This clonotype was seen repeatedly, ten times or more. The chain couples TRBV6-2 or TRBV6-3 to TRBJ2-3; 8 bases are shared with TRBD1. The CDR3 extends over 14 amino acids. CDR1 is MNHEY, CDR2 SVGEGT, per germline. Losses at the gene ends were 7 bases for V and 2 bases for J; bases not matched to a gene: 5. The CDR3 DNA is TGTGCCAGCAACCGGGACAGGTCCACAGATACGCAGTATTTT. It is translated as CASNRDRSTDTQYF.

This clonotype was counted a few times. The gene calls are TRBV6-1 and TRBJ2-5; no reliable D call. The CDR3 is 12 amino acids. The ends were cut back, 2 bases at V and 4 bases at J, with 5 bases in the middle. Germline-derived CDR1 and CDR2 are MNHNS and SASEGT. This CDR3 is CASSESLETQYF. As DNA, the CDR3 is TGTGCCAGCAGTGAAAGTTTAGAGACCCAGTACTTC.

This rearrangement joins TRBV20-1 to TRBJ1-5; 9 bases fit TRBD1. J was trimmed by 4 bases and V by 6 bases; bases with no gene match: 7. This CDR3 is built from 14 residues. Germline CDR1 is DFQATT and CDR2 is SNEGSKA (reference sequence). This CDR3 reads CSAFTGGSNQPQHF. Here the CDR3 DNA reads TGCAGTGCATTCACAGGGGGCTCTAATCAGCCCCAGCATTTT.

This clonotype was seen a handful of times. The chain joins TRBV2 to TRBJ2-4; TRBD2 matches 7 bases. CDR3 size: 15 residues. Germline V gene data show CDR1 as SNHLY and CDR2 as FYNNEI. With V trimmed by 4 bases and J by 7 bases, 10 bases remained unmatched. CDR3 nucleotide sequence: TGTGCCAGCAGTGCGGTGGGGGGGGGGTACAACATTCAGTACTTC. Amino acids: CASSAVGGGYNIQYF.

The sample holds a few counts of this clonotype. This chain uses TRBV20-1 with TRBJ2-3; TRBD2 matches at 14 bases. Looked up from germline, CDR1 is DFQATT and CDR2 is SNEGSKA (reference sequence). This CDR3 region has 15 residues. Trimming removed 4 bases from V and 4 bases from J; junction bases left unmatched: 4. Written as DNA, the CDR3 is TGCAGTGCTACGGGACTAGCGGGAGTACCAGATACGCAGTATTTT. This gives the protein CSATGLAGVPDTQYF.

J is TRBJ1-2 and V is TRBV7-2; D is ambiguous. The CDR3 extends over 13 amino acids. Trimming cost V 5 bases and J 8 bases, with 15 bases left between them. CDR1 is SGHTA, CDR2 FQGNSA, per germline. The CDR3 region is CASSPDRLWGYTF. The DNA of the CDR3 is TGTGCCAGCAGCCCCGACCGTTTGTGGGGCTACACCTTC.